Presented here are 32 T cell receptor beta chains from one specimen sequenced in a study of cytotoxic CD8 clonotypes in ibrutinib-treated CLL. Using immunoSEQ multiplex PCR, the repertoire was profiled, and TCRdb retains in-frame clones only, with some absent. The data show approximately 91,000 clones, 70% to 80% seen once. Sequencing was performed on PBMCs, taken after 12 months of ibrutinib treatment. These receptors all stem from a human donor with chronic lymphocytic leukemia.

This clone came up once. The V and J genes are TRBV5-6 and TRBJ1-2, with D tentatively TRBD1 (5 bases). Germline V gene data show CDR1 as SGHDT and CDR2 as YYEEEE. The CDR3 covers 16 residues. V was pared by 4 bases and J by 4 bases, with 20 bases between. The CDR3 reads CASSRGVPGRGYGYTF. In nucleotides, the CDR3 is TGTGCCAGCAGCCGGGGCGTGCCGGGGAGGGGCTATGGCTACACCTTC.

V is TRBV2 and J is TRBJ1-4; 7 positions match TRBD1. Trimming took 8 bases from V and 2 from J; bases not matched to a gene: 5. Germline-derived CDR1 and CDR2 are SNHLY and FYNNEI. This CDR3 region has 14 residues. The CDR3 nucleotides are TGTGCCAGCGTACCGGGACAGACTAATGAAAAACTGTTTTTT. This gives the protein CASVPGQTNEKLFF.

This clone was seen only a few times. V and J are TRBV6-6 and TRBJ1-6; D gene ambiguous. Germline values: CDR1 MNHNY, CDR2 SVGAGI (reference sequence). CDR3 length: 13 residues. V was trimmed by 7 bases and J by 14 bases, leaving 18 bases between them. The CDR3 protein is CASTERAAGSLHF. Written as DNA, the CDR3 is TGTGCCAGCACCGAGAGGGCTGCGGGATCCCTCCACTTT.

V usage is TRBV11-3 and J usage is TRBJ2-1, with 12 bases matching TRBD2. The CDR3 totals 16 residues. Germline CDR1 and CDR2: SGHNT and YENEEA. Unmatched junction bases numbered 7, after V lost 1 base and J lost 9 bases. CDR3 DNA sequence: TGTGCCAGCAGCTTAGCCCTAGCGGGAGGGTTGGGTGAGCAGTTCTTC. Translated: CASSLALAGGLGEQFF.

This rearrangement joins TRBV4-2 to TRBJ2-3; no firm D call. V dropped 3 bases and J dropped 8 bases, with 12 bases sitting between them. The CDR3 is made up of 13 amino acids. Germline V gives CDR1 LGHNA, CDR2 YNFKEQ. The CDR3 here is CASSQPGVGTQYF. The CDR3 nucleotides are TGTGCCAGCAGCCAGCCGGGCGTGGGTACGCAGTATTTT.

DNA for the CDR3: TGCAGCGCCCACTCCACCAGGGTGGCTAATGAAAAACTGTTTTTT. It codes for CSAHSTRVANEKLFF. This sequence joins TRBV29-1 and TRBJ1-4; D may be TRBD1 (5 bases). This CDR3 spans 15 amino acids. Trimming left V 7 bases short and J 3 bases short, with 18 bases between. Germline CDR1 is SQVTM and CDR2 is ANQGSEA.

The CDR3 loop reads CASSLRLAVTLAKNIQYF. As DNA, the CDR3 is TGTGCCAGCAGTCTGCGACTAGCGGTGACTCTAGCCAAAAACATTCAGTACTTC. The rearrangement joins TRBV2 to TRBJ2-4, with 9 nucleotides matching TRBD2. The CDR3 covers 18 residues. Per germline, CDR1 SNHLY and CDR2 FYNNEI. With V trimmed by 5 bases and J by 0 bases, 11 bases remained unmatched.

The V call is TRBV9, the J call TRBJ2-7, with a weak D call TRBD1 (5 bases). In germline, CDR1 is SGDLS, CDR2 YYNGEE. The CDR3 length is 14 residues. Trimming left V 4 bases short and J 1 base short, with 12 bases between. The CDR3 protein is CASSPKGNSYEQYF. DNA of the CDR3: TGTGCCAGCAGCCCGAAGGGGAATTCCTACGAGCAGTACTTC.

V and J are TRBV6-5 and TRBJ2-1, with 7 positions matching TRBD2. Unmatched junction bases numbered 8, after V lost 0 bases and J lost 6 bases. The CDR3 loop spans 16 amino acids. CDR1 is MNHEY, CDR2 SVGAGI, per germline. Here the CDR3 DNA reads TGTGCCAGCAGTTACTCGCTCCCCTGGGGGGGCAATGAGCAGTTCTTC. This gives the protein CASSYSLPWGGNEQFF.

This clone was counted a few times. Written as DNA, the CDR3 is TGTGCCAGCAGCACCGGGACCGAAAATTCACCCCTCCACTTT. Translation: CASSTGTENSPLHF. The rearrangement links TRBV11-2 to TRBJ1-6, with D perhaps matching TRBD1 (5 bases). The germline V gene encodes CDR1 SGHAT and CDR2 FQNNGV. The CDR3 covers 14 residues. V shed 5 bases and J shed 7 bases, with 12 bases lying between them.

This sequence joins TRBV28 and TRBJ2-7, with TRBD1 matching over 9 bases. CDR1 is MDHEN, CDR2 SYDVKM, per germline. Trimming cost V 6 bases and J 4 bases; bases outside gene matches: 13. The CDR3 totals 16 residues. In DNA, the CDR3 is TGTGCCAGCAGAGGACCGGGGCGGGACAGGGCGTACGAGCAGTACTTC. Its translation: CASRGPGRDRAYEQYF.

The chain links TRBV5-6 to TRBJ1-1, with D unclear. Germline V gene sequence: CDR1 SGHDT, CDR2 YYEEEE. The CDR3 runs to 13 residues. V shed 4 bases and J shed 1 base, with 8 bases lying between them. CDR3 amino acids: CASSLMENTEAFF. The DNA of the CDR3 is TGTGCCAGCAGCCTAATGGAGAACACTGAAGCTTTCTTT.

CDR3: CASSSAGGGTSEAFF. The CDR3, as DNA: TGCGCCAGCAGCTCCGCTGGCGGGGGGACCTCGGAAGCTTTCTTT. The chain combines TRBV5-1 with TRBJ1-1; a possible D gene is TRBD1 (5 bases). V shed 3 bases and J shed 8 bases, with 20 bases lying between them. CDR1 is SGHRS and CDR2 is YFSETQ in the germline V gene. The CDR3 extends over 15 amino acids.

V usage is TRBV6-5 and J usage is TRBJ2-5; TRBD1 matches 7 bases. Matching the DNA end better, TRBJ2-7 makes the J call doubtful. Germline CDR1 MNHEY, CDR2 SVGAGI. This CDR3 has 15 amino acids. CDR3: CASSYWGQRAYEQYF. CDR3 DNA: TGTGCCAGCAGTTACTGGGGACAGCGAGCCTACGAGCAGTACTTC.

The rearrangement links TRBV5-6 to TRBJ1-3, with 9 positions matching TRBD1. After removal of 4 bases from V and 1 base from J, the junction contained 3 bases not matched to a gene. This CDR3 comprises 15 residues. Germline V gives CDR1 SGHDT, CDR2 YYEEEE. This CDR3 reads CASSGGTGSGNTIYF. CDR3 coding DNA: TGTGCCAGCAGCGGGGGGACAGGGTCTGGAAACACCATATATTTT. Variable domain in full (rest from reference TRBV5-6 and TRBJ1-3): DAGVTQSPTHLIKTRGQQVTLRCSPKSGHDTVSWYQQALGQGPQFIFQYYEEEERQRGNFPDRFSGHQFPNYSSELNVNALLLGDSALYLCASSGGTGSGNTIYFGEGSWLTVV.

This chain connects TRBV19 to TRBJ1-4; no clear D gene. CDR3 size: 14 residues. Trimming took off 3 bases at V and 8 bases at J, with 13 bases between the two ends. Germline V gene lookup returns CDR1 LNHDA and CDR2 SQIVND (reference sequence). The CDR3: CASSMRSGGEKLFF. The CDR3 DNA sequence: TGTGCCAGTAGTATGCGGTCGGGCGGAGAAAAACTGTTTTTT.

The CDR3 loop reads CASSLDPGAGELFF. The DNA of the CDR3 is TGTGCCAGCAGCTTAGACCCGGGGGCCGGGGAGCTGTTTTTT. The chain is built from TRBV7-7 and TRBJ2-2; D possibly corresponds to TRBD2 (6 bases). Germline lookup yields CDR1 SSHAT and CDR2 FNYEAQ (reference sequence). The CDR3 is 14 amino acids. The V gene lost 1 base and the J gene lost 6 bases, with 9 bases spanning the gap.

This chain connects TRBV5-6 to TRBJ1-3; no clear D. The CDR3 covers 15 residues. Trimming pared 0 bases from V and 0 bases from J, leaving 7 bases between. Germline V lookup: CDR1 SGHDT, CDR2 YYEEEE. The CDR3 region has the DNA TGTGCCAGCAGCTTGGGGGCGGCCTCTGGAAACACCATATATTTT. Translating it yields CASSLGAASGNTIYF.

CDR3 region: CASSFEWGGRTDTQYF. The DNA for the CDR3 is TGTGCCAGCAGTTTTGAGTGGGGGGGGCGCACAGATACGCAGTATTTT. V usage is TRBV28 and J usage is TRBJ2-3; D is possibly TRBD2 (7 bases). With 3 bases removed from V and 1 base from J, the gap between germline ends came to 14 bases. The germline gives CDR1 MDHEN, CDR2 SYDVKM. CDR3 length: 16 amino acids.

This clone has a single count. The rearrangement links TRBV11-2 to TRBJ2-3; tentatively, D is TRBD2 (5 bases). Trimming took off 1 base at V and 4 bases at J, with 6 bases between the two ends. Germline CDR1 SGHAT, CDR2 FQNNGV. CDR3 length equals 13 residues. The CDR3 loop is CASSLGRPDTQYF. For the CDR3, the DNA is TGTGCCAGCAGCTTAGGGAGGCCAGATACGCAGTATTTT.

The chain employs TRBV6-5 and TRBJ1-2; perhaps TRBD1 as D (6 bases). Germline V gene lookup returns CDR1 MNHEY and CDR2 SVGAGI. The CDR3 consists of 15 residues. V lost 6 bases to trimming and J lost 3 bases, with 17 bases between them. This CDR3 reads CASRTVGGADYGYTF. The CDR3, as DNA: TGTGCCAGCAGGACCGTTGGGGGCGCCGACTATGGCTACACCTTC.

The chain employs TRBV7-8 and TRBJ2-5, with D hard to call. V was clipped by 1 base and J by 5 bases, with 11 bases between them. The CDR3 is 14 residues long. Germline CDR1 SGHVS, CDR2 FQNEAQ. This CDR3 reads CASSLGSVGETQYF. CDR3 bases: TGTGCCAGCAGCTTAGGGTCCGTGGGGGAGACCCAGTACTTC. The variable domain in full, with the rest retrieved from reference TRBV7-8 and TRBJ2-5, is GAGVSQSPRYKVAKRGQDVALRCDPISGHVSLFWYQQALGQGPEFLTYFQNEAQLDKSGLPSDRFFAERPEGSVSTLKIQRTQQEDSAVYLCASSLGSVGETQYFGPGTRLLVL.

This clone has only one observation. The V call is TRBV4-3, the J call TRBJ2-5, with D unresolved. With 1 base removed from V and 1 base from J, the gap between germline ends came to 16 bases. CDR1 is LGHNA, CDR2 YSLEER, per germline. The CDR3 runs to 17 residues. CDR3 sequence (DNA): TGCGCCAGCAGCCAAGCGGTATGGGGTTTTGGCCAAGAGACCCAGTACTTC. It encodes CASSQAVWGFGQETQYF.

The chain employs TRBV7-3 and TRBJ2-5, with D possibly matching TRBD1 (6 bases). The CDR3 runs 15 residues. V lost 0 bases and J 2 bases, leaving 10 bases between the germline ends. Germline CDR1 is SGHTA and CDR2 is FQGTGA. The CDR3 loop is CASSLTGTPQETQYF. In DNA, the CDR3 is TGTGCCAGCAGCTTAACGGGGACACCTCAAGAGACCCAGTACTTC.

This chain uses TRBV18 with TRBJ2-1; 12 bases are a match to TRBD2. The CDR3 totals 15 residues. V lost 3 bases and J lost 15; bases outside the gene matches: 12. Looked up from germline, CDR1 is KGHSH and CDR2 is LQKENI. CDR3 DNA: TGTGCCAGCTCACCCGGGACTAGCGGGTCCGGCCGGGGGTTCTTC. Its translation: CASSPGTSGSGRGFF. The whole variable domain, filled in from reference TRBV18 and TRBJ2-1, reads NAGVMQNPRHLVRRRGQEARLRCSPMKGHSHVYWYRQLPEEGLKFMVYLQKENIIDESGMPKERFSAEFPKEGPSILRIQQVVRGDSAAYFCASSPGTSGSGRGFFGPGTRLTVL.

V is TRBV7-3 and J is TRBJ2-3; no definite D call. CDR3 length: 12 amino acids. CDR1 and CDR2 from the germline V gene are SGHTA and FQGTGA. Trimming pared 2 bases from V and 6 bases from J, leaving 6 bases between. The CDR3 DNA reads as TGTGCCAGCAGCTTAGGACGGGATACGCAGTATTTT. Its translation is CASSLGRDTQYF.

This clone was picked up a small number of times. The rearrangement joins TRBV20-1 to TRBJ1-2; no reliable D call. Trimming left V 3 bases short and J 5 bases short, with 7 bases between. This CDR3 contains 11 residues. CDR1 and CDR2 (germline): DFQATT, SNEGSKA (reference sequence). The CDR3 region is CSASTGYGYTF. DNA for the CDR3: TGCAGTGCTAGTACGGGATATGGCTACACCTTC.

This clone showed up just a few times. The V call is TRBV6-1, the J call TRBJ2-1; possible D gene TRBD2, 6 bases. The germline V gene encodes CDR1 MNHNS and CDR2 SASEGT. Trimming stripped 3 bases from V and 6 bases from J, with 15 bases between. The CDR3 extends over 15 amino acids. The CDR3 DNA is TGTGCCAGCAGTGACTGGGGGGACCCCGGCAATGAGCAGTTCTTC. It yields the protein CASSDWGDPGNEQFF.

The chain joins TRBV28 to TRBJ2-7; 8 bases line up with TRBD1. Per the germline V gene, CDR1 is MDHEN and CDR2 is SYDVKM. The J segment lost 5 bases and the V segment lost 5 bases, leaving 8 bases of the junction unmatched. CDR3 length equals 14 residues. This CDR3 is CASSQPTGEDEQYF. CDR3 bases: TGTGCCAGCAGTCAACCGACAGGGGAGGACGAGCAGTACTTC.

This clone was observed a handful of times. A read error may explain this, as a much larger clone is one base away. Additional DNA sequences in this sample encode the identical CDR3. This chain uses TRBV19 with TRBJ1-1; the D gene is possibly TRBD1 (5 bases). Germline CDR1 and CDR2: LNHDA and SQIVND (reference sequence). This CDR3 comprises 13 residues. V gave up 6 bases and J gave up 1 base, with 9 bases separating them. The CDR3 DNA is TGTGCCAGTAGCTTGCAGGGGAACACTGAAGCTTTCTTT. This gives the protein CASSLQGNTEAFF.

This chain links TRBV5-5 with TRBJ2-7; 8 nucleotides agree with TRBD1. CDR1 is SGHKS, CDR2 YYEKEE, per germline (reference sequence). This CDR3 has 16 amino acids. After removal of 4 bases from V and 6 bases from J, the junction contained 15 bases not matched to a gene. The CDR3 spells CASSHPSPRGPLEQYF. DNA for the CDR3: TGTGCCAGCAGCCACCCTTCACCCAGGGGGCCCCTCGAGCAGTACTTC.

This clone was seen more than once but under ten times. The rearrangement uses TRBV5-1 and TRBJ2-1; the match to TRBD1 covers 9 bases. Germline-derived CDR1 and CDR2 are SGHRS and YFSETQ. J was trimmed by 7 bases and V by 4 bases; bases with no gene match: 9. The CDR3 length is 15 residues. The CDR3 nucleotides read TGCGCCAGCAGCCCCCCCGGACAGGGGAATAATGAGCAGTTCTTC. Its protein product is CASSPPGQGNNEQFF.